This TCR beta chain was retrieved from a study of T cell repertoires in cytomegalovirus infection. Of note for this clonotype: Its target is unknown.

Germline V gene sequence: CDR1 ENHRY, CDR2 SYGVKD. The CDR3 loop spans 15 amino acids. With 6 bases clipped from V and 2 bases from J, the junction kept 6 bases outside the gene matches. Using its own MiXCR run on the reads, TCRdb lists one record per CDR3 protein. This table has about 920,000 distinct CDR3 sequences, around 29% appearing once. The material was cultured CD8+ T cells from PBMCs, obtained from culture after CMV antigen stimulation. The V and J genes are TRBV10-3 and TRBJ1-1, with 10 bases aligning to TRBD1. The receptor comes from a human donor in good health (CMV status not recorded). Some clones in this sample may be carry-over from other donors' samples. CDR3 DNA: TGTGCCATCAGAAGACAGGGGGCGGATAACACTGAAGCTTTCTTT. Amino acids: CAIRRQGADNTEAFF.